This T cell receptor beta chain was identified during a study of CXCR3-negative and CXCR3-positive naive CD8 T cells. As for the study in general: Collectively, the libraries yielded 130 million or so TRB reads in total, at about 1.5 +/- 0.3 million per library.

UMI-labeled 5' RACE TRB cDNA libraries were prepared from the cells. After re-calling the 5' RACE reads, TCRdb lists one entry per CDR3 protein, DNA absent. This repertoire includes about 130,000 distinct CDR3 sequences. Whole-study findings and limits: Most assays were run on fresh PBMCs (CXCR3 expression partially decreased after cryopreservation). Greater hydrophobicity was found in TRB CDR3s of CXCR3-positive naive cells than of CXCR3-negative naive cells. For the naive subsets, surface CD5 was similar, and TCR strength was inferred from TRB CDR3 properties.

A note on this clonotype: Its antigen is unidentified.

Germline-derived CDR1 and CDR2 are MDHEN and SYDVKM. The CDR3 has 15 amino acids. The sequenced material came from naive CXCR3+ CD8+ T cells from blood. Subset described: CD45RO-CCR7+CD27+CD95- naive CD8+ T cells expressing CXCR3 (TNR3+). The TCR comes from a human donor in good health. Some clones in this sample may be carry-over from other donors' samples. J is TRBJ1-1 and V is TRBV28. The CDR3 loop reads CASSPYLVEDTEAFF.